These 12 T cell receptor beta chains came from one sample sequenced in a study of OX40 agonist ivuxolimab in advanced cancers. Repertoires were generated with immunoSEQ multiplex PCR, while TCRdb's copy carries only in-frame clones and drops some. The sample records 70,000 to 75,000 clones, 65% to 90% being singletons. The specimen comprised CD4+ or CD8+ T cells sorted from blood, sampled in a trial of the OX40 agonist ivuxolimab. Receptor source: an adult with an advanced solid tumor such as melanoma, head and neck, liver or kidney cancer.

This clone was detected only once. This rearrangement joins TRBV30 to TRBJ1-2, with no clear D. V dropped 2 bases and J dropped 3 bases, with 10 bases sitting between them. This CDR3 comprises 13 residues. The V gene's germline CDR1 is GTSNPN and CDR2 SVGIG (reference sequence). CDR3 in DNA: TGTGCCTGGAGTCCCGCTGAGGACTATGGCTACACCTTC. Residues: CAWSPAEDYGYTF.

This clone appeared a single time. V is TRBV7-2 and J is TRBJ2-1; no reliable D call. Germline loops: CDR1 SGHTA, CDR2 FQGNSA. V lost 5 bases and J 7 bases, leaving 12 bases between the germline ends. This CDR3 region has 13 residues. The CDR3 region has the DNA TGTGCCAGCAGCCGTCTGGGTGGTAATGAGCAGTTCTTC. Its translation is CASSRLGGNEQFF. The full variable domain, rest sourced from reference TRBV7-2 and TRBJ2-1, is GAGVSQSPSNKVTEKGKDVELRCDPISGHTALYWYRQSLGQGLEFLIYFQGNSAPDKSGLPSDRFSAERTGGSVSTLTIQRTQQEDSAVYLCASSRLGGNEQFFGPGTRLTVL.

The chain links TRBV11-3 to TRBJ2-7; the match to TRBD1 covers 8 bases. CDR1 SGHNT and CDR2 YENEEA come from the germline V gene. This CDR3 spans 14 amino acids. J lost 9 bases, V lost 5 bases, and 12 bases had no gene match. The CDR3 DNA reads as TGTGCCAGCAGCCCTGGGACAGGTAGGGGAGGGCAGTACTTC. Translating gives CASSPGTGRGGQYF.

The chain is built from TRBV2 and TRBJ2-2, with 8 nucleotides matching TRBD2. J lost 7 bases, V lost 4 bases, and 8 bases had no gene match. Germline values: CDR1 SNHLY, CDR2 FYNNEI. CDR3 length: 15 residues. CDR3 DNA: TGTGCCAGCAGTGGAACGGGGGGGCCGGACGGGGAGCTGTTTTTT. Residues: CASSGTGGPDGELFF.

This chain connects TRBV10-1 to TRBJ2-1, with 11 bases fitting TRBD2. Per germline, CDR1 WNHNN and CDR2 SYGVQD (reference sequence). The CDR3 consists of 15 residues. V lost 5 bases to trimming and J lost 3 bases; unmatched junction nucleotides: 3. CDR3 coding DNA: TGCGCCAGCAGTAAGACTAGCGGGATCTACAATGAGCAGTTCTTC. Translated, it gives CASSKTSGIYNEQFF.

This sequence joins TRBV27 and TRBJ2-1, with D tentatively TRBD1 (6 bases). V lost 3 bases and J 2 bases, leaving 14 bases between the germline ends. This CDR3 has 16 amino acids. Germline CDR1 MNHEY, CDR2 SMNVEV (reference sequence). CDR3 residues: CASSLGRGYTYNEQFF. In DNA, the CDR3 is TGTGCCAGCAGTTTGGGCAGGGGATATACCTACAATGAGCAGTTCTTC.

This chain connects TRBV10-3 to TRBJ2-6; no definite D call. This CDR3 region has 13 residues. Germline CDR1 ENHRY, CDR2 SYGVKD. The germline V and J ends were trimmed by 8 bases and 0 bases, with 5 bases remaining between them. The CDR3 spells CAILSSGANVLTF. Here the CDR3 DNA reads TGTGCCATCCTCAGCTCTGGGGCCAACGTCCTGACTTTC.

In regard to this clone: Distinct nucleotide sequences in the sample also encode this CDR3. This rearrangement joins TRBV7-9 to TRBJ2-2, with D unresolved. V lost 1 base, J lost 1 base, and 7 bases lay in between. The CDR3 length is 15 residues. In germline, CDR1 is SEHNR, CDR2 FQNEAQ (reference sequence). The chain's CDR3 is CASSLVAVNTGELFF. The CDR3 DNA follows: TGTGCCAGCAGCTTAGTGGCAGTGAACACCGGGGAGCTGTTTTTT.

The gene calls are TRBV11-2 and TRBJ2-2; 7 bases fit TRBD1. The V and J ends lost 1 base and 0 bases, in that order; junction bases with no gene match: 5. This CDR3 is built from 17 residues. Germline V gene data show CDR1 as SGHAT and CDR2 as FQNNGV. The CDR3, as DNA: TGTGCCAGCAGCTTAGGACTCACAGGGGCGAACACCGGGGAGCTGTTTTTT. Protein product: CASSLGLTGANTGELFF.

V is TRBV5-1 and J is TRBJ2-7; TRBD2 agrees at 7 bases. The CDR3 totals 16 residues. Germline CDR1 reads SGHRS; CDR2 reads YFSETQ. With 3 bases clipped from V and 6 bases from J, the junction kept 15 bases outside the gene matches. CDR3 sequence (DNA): TGCGCCAGCAGCTGGACCGACGGACGGGGGAGGGCCGAGCAGTACTTC. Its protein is CASSWTDGRGRAEQYF.

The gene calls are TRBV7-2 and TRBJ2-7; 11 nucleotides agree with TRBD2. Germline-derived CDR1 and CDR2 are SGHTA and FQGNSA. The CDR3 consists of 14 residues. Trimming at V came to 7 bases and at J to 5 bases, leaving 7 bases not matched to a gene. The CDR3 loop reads CASTLTSGVDEQYF. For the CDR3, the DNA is TGTGCCAGCACCCTGACTAGCGGGGTCGACGAGCAGTACTTC.

CDR3: CASSLLLTEAFF. DNA of the CDR3: TGTGCCAGCAGTTTATTGCTCACTGAAGCTTTCTTT. The genes are TRBV28 and TRBJ1-1; no clear D. V lost 1 base, J lost 4 bases, and 4 bases lay in between. The CDR3 is made up of 12 amino acids. Germline CDR1 MDHEN, CDR2 SYDVKM.